This paragraph reports one T cell receptor (beta chain). Relapses following autologous stem cell transplantation were seen in all patients, with brentuximab vedotin exposure varying. Patients reached a best response of complete response, partial response or progressive disease. Method: immunoSEQ multiplex PCR; TCRdb's copy keeps in-frame clones and lacks some. The sample holds about 30,000 clones, around 70% seen once. Between the trimmed V and J ends, which lost 5 bases and 2 bases, there was a span of 12 bases. CDR1 is SGHTA and CDR2 is FQGNSA in the germline V gene. CDR3 length equals 14 residues. The data are from a study of PD-1 blockade in classical Hodgkin lymphoma.

The starting material was peripheral blood mononuclear cells (PBMCs), obtained before the second cycle of nivolumab. The TCR was taken from a human donor with classical Hodgkin lymphoma. V usage is TRBV7-2 and J usage is TRBJ1-2; D gene ambiguous. The CDR3 here is CASSPYGENYGYTF. CDR3 DNA: TGTGCCAGCAGCCCTTACGGGGAAAACTATGGCTACACCTTC.